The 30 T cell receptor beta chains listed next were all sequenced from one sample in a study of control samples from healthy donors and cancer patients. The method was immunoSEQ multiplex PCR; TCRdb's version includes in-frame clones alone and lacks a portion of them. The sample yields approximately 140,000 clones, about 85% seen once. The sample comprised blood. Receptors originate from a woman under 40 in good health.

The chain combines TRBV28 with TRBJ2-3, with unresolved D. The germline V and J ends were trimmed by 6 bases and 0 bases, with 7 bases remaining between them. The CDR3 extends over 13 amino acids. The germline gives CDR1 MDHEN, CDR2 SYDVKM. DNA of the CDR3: TGTGCCAGCAGCCCCCCCAGCACAGATACGCAGTATTTT. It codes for CASSPPSTDTQYF.

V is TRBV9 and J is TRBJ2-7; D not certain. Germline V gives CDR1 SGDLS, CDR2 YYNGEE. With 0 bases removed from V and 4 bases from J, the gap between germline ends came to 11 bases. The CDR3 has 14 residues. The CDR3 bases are TGTGCCAGCAGCGTAGCTACCCAAGAGTACGAGCAGTACTTC. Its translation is CASSVATQEYEQYF.

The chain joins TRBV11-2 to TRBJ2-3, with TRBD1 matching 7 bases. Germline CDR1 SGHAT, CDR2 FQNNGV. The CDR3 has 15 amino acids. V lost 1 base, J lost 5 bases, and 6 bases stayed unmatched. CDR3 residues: CASSLGQGIVDTQYF. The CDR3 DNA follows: TGTGCCAGCAGCTTAGGACAGGGTATTGTAGATACGCAGTATTTT.

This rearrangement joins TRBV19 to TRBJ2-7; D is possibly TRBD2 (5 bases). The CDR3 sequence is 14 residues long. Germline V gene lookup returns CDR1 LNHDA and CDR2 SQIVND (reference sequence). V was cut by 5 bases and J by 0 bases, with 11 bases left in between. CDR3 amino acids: CASSPRRNSYEQYF. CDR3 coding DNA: TGTGCCAGTAGTCCAAGGAGGAACTCCTACGAGCAGTACTTC.

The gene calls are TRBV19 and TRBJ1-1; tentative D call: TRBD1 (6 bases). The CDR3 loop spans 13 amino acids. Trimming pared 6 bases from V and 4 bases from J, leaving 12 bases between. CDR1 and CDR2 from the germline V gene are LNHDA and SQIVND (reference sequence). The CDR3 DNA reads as TGTGCCAGTAGCCAACAGGGTGGCACTGAAGCTTTCTTT. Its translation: CASSQQGGTEAFF.

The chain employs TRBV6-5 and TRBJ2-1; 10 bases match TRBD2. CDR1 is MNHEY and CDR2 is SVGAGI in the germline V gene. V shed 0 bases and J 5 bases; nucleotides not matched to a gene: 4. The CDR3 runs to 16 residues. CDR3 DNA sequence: TGTGCCAGCAGTTACTCGAGAACTAGCGGGAACAATGAGCAGTTCTTC. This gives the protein CASSYSRTSGNNEQFF.

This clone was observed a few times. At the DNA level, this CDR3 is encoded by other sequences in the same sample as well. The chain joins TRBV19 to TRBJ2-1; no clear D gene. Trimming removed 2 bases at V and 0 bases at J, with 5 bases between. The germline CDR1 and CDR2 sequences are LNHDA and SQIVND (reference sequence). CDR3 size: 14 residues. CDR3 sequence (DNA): TGTGCCAGTAGTATACCGGGCTCCTACAATGAGCAGTTCTTC. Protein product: CASSIPGSYNEQFF.

In nucleotides, the CDR3 is TGTGCCAGCAGCCCAACAGGGGGGTTCAATCAGCCCCAGCATTTT. It encodes CASSPTGGFNQPQHF. This rearrangement joins TRBV28 to TRBJ1-5; 8 bases line up with TRBD1. J was trimmed by 3 bases and V by 6 bases; bases with no gene match: 7. Germline-derived CDR1 and CDR2 are MDHEN and SYDVKM. The CDR3 loop spans 15 amino acids.

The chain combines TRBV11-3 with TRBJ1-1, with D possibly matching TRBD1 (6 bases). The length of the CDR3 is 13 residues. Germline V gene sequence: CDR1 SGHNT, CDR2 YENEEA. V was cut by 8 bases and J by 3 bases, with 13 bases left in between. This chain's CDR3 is CASAYRADTEAFF. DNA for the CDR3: TGTGCCAGCGCATACAGGGCGGACACTGAAGCTTTCTTT.

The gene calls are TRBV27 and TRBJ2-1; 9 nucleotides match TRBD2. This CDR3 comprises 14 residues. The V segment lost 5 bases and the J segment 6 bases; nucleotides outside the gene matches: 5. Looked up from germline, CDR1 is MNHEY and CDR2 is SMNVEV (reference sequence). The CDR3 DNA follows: TGTGCCAGCAGTCCGGGACTAGCCGTCAATGAGCAGTTCTTC. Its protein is CASSPGLAVNEQFF.

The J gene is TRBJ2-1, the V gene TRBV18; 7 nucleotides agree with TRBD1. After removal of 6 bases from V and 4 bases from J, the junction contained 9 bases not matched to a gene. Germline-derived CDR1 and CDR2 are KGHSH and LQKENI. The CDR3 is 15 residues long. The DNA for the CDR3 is TGTGCCAGCTCGCCCCAGACAGGGAAATACAATGAGCAGTTCTTC. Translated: CASSPQTGKYNEQFF.

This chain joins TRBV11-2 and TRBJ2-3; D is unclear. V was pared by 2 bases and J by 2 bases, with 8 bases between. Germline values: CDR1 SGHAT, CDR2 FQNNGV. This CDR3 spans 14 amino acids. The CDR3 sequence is CASSLNLDTDTQYF. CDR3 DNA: TGTGCCAGCAGCTTAAATCTTGACACAGATACGCAGTATTTT.

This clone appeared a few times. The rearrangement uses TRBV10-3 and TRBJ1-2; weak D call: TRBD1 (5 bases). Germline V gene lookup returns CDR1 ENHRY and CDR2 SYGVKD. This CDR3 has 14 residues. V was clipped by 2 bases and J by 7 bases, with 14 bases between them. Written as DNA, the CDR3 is TGTGCCATCAGTGAGCCGGAAGCAGGGCCTGGCTACACCTTC. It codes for CAISEPEAGPGYTF.

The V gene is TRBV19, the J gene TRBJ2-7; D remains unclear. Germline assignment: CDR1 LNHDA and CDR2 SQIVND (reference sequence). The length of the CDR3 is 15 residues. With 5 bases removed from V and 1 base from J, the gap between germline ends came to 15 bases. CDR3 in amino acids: CASSFQVSSSYEQYF. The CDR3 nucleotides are TGTGCCAGTAGTTTTCAAGTTAGCTCTTCCTACGAGCAGTACTTC.

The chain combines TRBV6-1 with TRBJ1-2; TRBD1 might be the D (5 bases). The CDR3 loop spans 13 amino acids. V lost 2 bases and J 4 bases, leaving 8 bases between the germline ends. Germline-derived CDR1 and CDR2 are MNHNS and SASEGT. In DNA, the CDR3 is TGTGCCAGCAGTGAACACAGGAGCTATGGCTACACCTTC. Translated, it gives CASSEHRSYGYTF.

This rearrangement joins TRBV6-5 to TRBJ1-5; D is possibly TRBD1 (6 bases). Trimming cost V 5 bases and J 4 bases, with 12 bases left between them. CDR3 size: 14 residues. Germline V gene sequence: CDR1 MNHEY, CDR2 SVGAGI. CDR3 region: CASSPGQINQPQHF. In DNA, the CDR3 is TGTGCCAGCAGTCCAGGACAGATTAATCAGCCCCAGCATTTT.

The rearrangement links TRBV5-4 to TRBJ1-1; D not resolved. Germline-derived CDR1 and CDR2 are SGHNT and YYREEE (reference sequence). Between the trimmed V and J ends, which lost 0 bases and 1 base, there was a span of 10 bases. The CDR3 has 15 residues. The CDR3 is CASSLALVQNTEAFF. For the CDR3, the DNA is TGTGCCAGCAGCTTGGCCCTGGTGCAGAACACTGAAGCTTTCTTT.

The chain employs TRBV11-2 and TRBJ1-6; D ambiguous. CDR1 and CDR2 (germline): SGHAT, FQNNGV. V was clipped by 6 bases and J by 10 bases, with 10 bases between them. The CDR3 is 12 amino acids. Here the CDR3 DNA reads TGTGCCAGCAGTTTGCCCCCCTCACCCCTCCACTTT. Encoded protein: CASSLPPSPLHF. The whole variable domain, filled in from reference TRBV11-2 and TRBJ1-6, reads EAGVAQSPRYKIIEKRQSVAFWCNPISGHATLYWYQQILGQGPKLLIQFQNNGVVDDSQLPKDRFSAERLKGVDSTLKIQPAKLEDSAVYLCASSLPPSPLHFGNGTRLTVT.

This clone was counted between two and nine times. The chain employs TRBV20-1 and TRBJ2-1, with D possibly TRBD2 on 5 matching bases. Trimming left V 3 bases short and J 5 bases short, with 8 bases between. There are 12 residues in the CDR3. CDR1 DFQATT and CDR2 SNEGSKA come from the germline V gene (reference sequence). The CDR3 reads CSASLRDNEQFF. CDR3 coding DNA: TGCAGTGCTAGTTTGCGGGACAATGAGCAGTTCTTC.

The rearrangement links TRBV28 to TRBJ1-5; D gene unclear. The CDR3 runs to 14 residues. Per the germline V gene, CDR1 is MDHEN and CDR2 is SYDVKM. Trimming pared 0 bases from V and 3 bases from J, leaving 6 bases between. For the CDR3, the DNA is TGTGCCAGCAGTTTATGGGCCACCAATCAGCCCCAGCATTTT. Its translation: CASSLWATNQPQHF.

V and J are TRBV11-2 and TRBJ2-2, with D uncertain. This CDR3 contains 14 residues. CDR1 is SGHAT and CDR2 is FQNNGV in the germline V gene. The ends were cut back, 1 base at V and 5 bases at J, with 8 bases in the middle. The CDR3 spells CASSLALGTGELFF. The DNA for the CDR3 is TGTGCCAGCAGCTTAGCGTTAGGGACCGGGGAGCTGTTTTTT.

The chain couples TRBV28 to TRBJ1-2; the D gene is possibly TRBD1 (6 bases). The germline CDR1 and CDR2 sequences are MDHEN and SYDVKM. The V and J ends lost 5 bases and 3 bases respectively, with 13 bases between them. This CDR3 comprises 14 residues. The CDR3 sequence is CASSPGGGDYGYTF. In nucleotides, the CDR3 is TGTGCCAGCAGTCCCGGCGGGGGCGACTATGGCTACACCTTC.

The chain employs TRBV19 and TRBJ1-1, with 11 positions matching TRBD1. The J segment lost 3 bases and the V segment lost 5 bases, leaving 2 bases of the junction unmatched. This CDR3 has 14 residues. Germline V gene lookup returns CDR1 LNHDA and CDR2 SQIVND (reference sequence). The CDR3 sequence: CASSPDRGHTEAFF. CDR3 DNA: TGTGCCAGTAGTCCGGACAGGGGGCACACTGAAGCTTTCTTT. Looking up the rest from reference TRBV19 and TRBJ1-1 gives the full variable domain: DGGITQSPKYLFRKEGQNVTLSCEQNLNHDAMYWYRQDPGQGLRLIYYSQIVNDFQKGDIAEGYSVSREKKESFPLTVTSAQKNPTAFYLCASSPDRGHTEAFFGQGTRLTVV.

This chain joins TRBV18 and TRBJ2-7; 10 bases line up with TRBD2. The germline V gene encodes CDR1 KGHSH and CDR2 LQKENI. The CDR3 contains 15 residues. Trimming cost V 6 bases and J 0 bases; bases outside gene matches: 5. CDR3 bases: TGTGCCAGCTCCCCGGGACTAGCGCACTCCTACGAGCAGTACTTC. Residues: CASSPGLAHSYEQYF.

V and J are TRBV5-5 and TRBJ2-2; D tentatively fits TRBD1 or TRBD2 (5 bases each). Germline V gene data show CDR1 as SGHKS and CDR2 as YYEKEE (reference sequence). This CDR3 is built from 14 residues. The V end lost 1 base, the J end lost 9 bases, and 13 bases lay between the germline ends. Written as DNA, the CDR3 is TGTGCCAGCAGCTTGTTACTAAGGGACCGGGAGCTGTTTTTT. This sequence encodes CASSLLLRDRELFF.

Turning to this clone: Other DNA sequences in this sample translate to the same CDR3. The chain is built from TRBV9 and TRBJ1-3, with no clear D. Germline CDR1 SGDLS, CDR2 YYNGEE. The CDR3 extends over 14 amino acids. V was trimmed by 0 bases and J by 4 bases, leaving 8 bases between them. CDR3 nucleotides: TGTGCCAGCAGCGTAGGGGGAGCCGGAAACACCATATATTTT. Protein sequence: CASSVGGAGNTIYF.

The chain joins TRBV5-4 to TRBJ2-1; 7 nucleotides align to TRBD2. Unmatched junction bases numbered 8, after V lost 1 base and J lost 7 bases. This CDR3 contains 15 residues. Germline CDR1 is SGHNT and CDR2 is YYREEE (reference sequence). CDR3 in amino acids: CASSLSTSKANEQFF. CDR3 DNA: TGTGCCAGCAGCTTGTCGACTAGCAAGGCGAATGAGCAGTTCTTC.

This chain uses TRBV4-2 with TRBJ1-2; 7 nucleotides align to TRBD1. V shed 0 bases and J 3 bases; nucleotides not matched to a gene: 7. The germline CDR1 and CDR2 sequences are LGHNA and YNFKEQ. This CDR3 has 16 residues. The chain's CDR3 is CASSQDRRGRDYGYTF. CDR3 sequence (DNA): TGTGCCAGCAGCCAAGATCGTAGGGGGCGTGACTATGGCTACACCTTC.

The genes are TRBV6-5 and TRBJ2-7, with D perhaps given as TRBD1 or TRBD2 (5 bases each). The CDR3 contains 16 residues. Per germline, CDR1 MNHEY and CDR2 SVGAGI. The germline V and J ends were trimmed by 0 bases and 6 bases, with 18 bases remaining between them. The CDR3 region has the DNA TGTGCCAGCAGTTACTCGAGCGGCGCAGGGTACGGCGAGCAGTACTTC. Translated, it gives CASSYSSGAGYGEQYF.

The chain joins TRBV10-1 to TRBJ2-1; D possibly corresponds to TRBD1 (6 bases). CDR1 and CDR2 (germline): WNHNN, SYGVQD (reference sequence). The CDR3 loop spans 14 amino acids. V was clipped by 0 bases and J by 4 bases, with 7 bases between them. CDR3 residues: CASSESRGYNEQFF. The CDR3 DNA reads TGCGCCAGCAGTGAGTCGAGGGGGTACAATGAGCAGTTCTTC.